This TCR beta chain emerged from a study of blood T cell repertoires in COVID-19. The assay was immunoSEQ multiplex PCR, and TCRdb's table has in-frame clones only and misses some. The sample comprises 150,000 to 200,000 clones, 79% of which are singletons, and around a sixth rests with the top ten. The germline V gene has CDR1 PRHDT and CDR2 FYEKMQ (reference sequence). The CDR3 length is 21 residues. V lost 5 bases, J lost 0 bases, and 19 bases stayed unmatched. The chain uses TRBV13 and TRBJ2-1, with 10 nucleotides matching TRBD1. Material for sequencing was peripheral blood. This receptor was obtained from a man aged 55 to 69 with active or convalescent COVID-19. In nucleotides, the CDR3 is TGTGCCAGCAGCCGGTTCGCGGGACAGGGGATCGGCGGAGTCTCCTACAATGAGCAGTTCTTC. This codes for CASSRFAGQGIGGVSYNEQFF.